This passage covers 17 T cell receptor beta chains from one sample sequenced in a study of T cell repertoires in ileal Crohn's disease. Time point described: neoterminal ileum biopsy at postoperative endoscopy, about 6 months after surgery. Using immunoSEQ multiplex PCR, the repertoire was profiled, and TCRdb retains in-frame clones only, with some absent. Seen here are some 10,000 clones, approximately 80% observed once, and the top ten hold about 15%. The sequencing input was ileal tissue. All receptors come from an adult with Crohn's disease.

The chain is built from TRBV28 and TRBJ1-1, with a possible D match to TRBD1 (6 bases). The V end lost 5 bases, the J end lost 11 bases, and 18 bases lay between the germline ends. This CDR3 comprises 13 residues. Germline-derived CDR1 and CDR2 are MDHEN and SYDVKM. The CDR3 loop is CASSPWGYRDAFF. In DNA form, the CDR3 reads TGTGCCAGCAGTCCCTGGGGGTACAGGGATGCTTTCTTT.

V usage is TRBV5-5 and J usage is TRBJ1-1; D is ambiguous. The CDR3 is 15 amino acids. CDR1 and CDR2 (germline): SGHKS, YYEKEE (reference sequence). Between the trimmed V and J ends, which lost 0 bases and 0 bases, there was a span of 9 bases. CDR3 region: CASSLGGIMNTEAFF. For the CDR3, the DNA is TGTGCCAGCAGCTTGGGCGGGATTATGAACACTGAAGCTTTCTTT.

J is TRBJ1-5 and V is TRBV6-4, with TRBD1 matching 7 bases. Germline lookup yields CDR1 MRHNA and CDR2 SNTAGT. V was pared by 0 bases and J by 2 bases, with 7 bases of the junction left unmatched. The CDR3 runs to 17 residues. In DNA form, the CDR3 reads TGTGCCAGCAGTGACTCGAGAGGGGGCAACGGCAATCAGCCCCAGCATTTT. Residues: CASSDSRGGNGNQPQHF.

The rearrangement joins TRBV6-5 to TRBJ2-7; a weak D match, TRBD2 (6 bases). With 6 bases removed from V and 7 bases from J, the gap between germline ends came to 13 bases. CDR1 and CDR2 from the germline V gene are MNHEY and SVGAGI. This CDR3 has 12 residues. DNA for the CDR3: TGTGCCAGCAGCCCTTTTAGCGGAGAGCAGTACTTC. Protein product: CASSPFSGEQYF.

The V and J genes are TRBV7-2 and TRBJ2-3; 9 positions agree with TRBD2. The CDR3 loop spans 18 amino acids. The germline gives CDR1 SGHTA, CDR2 FQGNSA. V dropped 1 base and J dropped 3; count of bases not matched to a gene: 11. The CDR3 loop is CASSLVPPLAGQTDTQYF. The CDR3 DNA follows: TGTGCCAGCAGCTTAGTGCCGCCGCTAGCGGGACAAACAGATACGCAGTATTTT. The whole variable domain, filled in from reference TRBV7-2 and TRBJ2-3, reads GAGVSQSPSNKVTEKGKDVELRCDPISGHTALYWYRQSLGQGLEFLIYFQGNSAPDKSGLPSDRFSAERTGGSVSTLTIQRTQQEDSAVYLCASSLVPPLAGQTDTQYFGPGTRLTVL.

The chain combines TRBV5-1 with TRBJ1-1; the D is unclear. V was trimmed by 4 bases and J by 2 bases, leaving 9 bases between them. The CDR3 contains 13 residues. CDR1 is SGHRS and CDR2 is YFSETQ in the germline V gene. This CDR3 reads CASSTEYNTEAFF. For the CDR3, the DNA is TGCGCCAGCAGCACAGAGTACAACACTGAAGCTTTCTTT.

This chain joins TRBV20-1 and TRBJ2-7; 9 bases agree with TRBD1. Germline assignment: CDR1 DFQATT and CDR2 SNEGSKA (reference sequence). Losses at the gene ends were 3 bases for V and 9 bases for J; bases not matched to a gene: 3. This CDR3 comprises 11 residues. The CDR3, as DNA: TGCAGTGCTAGCTTACAGGGGGCGCAGTACTTC. Protein product: CSASLQGAQYF.

The gene calls are TRBV5-1 and TRBJ2-5; tentative D call: TRBD2 (6 bases). V was shortened by 2 bases and J by 3 bases, with 14 bases between the two germline ends. Germline loops: CDR1 SGHRS, CDR2 YFSETQ. The CDR3 is 15 residues long. CDR3 DNA sequence: TGCGCCAGCAGCTTCTCGACGGGAGTGGAAGAGACCCAGTACTTC. As protein: CASSFSTGVEETQYF.

With regard to this clone: Other DNA variants within this sample encode the same CDR3. The chain uses TRBV11-3 and TRBJ2-1, with D possibly being TRBD2 (5 bases). CDR3 length: 13 amino acids. V lost 3 bases to trimming and J lost 4 bases, with 7 bases between them. Germline V gene sequence: CDR1 SGHNT, CDR2 YENEEA. The CDR3 loop is CASSFRTYNEQFF. CDR3 in DNA: TGTGCCAGCAGCTTCAGGACTTACAATGAGCAGTTCTTC.

This clone was picked up one time. The junction shows a germline mismatch at one end, possibly a read error. The V gene is TRBV5-4, the J gene TRBJ2-2, with TRBD1 matching over 10 bases. Germline V CDR1 and CDR2: SGHNT, YYREEE (reference sequence). The CDR3 is 15 amino acids. The CDR3 sequence is CASSWRDRGGGKLFF. The DNA of the CDR3 is TGTGCCAGCAGCTGGCGGGACAGGGGAGGCGGGAAGCTGTTTTTT.

The chain couples TRBV30 to TRBJ1-2; D is unclear. Trimming shortened V by 1 base and J by 6 bases, and 6 bases separated the two germline ends. Germline V gene data show CDR1 as GTSNPN and CDR2 as SVGIG (reference sequence). This CDR3 spans 11 amino acids. CDR3 in DNA: TGTGCCTGGAGTGCTCTTCATGGCTACACCTTC. Amino acid sequence: CAWSALHGYTF.

This clone was detected only once. This chain uses TRBV21-1 with TRBJ2-5; no check of the table's D call, TRBD1, against the DNA was made. The J call could be wrong; TRBJ2-7 is a better fit for the DNA end. TRBV21-1 is described as a pseudogene. The CDR3 length is 14 residues. In nucleotides, the CDR3 is TGTGCCAGCAGCTCCCGGGACAGGGACCACGAGCAGTACTTC. Translated: CASSSRDRDHEQYF.

The V gene is TRBV2, the J gene TRBJ2-7, with a possible D match to TRBD1 (6 bases). V lost 6 bases to trimming and J lost 6 bases, with 12 bases between them. The CDR3 extends over 12 amino acids. CDR1 is SNHLY, CDR2 FYNNEI, per germline. CDR3: CASSSRGSEQYF. For the CDR3, the DNA is TGTGCCAGCAGCAGCAGGGGTTCCGAGCAGTACTTC.

This clone appeared once. This chain uses TRBV15 with TRBJ2-1, with 9 bases aligning to TRBD2. The CDR3 is 17 amino acids. The germline gives CDR1 LNHNV, CDR2 YYDKDF (reference sequence). V gave up 4 bases and J gave up 4 bases; unmatched junction bases: 11. The CDR3 protein is CATSNRGRTSVYNEQFF. CDR3 in DNA: TGTGCCACCAGCAATCGGGGGAGGACTAGCGTTTACAATGAGCAGTTCTTC.

This clone was seen more than once but under ten times. CDR3 in DNA: TGTGCCAGTTGGGCGGGTCAAGGCTACACCTTC. Amino acids: CASWAGQGYTF. The chain uses TRBV7-8 and TRBJ1-2; D ambiguous. The CDR3 spans 11 residues. Looked up from germline, CDR1 is SGHVS and CDR2 is FQNEAQ. Trimming removed 9 bases from V and 8 bases from J, with 13 bases in between.

The chain is built from TRBV6-5 and TRBJ2-1; 8 nucleotides align to TRBD2. There are 14 residues in the CDR3. Losses at the gene ends were 6 bases for V and 9 bases for J; bases not matched to a gene: 10. The V gene's germline CDR1 is MNHEY and CDR2 SVGAGI. The CDR3 DNA reads TGTGCCAGCAGCCTACGGCCGGCGGGAGGTGAGCAGTTCTTC. Amino acid sequence: CASSLRPAGGEQFF.

The chain links TRBV9 to TRBJ2-1, with 12 bases matching TRBD2. This CDR3 region has 19 residues. Germline CDR1 and CDR2: SGDLS and YYNGEE. Germline trimming cut 0 bases from V and 8 bases from J; bases unmatched to any gene: 15. CDR3 DNA sequence: TGTGCCAGCAGCGTAGTTCCGGGGGTAGGGCTAGCGGGAGGGTATGAGCAGTTCTTC. Its protein product is CASSVVPGVGLAGGYEQFF. Full variable domain (missing parts from reference TRBV9 and TRBJ2-1): DSGVTQTPKHLITATGQRVTLRCSPRSGDLSVYWYQQSLDQGLQFLIQYYNGEERAKGNILERFSAQQFPDLHSELNLSSLELGDSALYFCASSVVPGVGLAGGYEQFFGPGTRLTVL.